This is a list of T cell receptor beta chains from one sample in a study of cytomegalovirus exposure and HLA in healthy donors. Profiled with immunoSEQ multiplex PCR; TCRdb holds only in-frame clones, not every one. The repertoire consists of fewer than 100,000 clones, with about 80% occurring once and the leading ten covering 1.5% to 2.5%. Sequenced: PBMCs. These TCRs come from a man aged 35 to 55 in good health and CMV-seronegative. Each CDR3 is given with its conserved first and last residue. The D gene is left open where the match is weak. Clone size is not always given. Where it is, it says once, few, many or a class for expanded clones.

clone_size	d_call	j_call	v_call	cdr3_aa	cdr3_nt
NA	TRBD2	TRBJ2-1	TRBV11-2	CASSPSVGSGRAENEQFF	TGTGCCAGCAGCCCGAGTGTTGGTAGCGGGAGGGCCGAGAATGAGCAGTTCTTC
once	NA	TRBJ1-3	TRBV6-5	CASSYRREGVSIYF	TGTGCCAGCAGTTACCGACGGGAGGGGGTCTCCATATATTTT
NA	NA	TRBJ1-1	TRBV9	CASSVGLRAGLSTEAFF	TGTGCCAGCAGCGTAGGTCTCCGGGCAGGGCTGTCCACTGAAGCTTTCTTT
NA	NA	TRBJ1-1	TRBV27	CASSYQGRNTEAFF	TGTGCCAGCAGTTACCAGGGGAGGAACACTGAAGCTTTCTTT
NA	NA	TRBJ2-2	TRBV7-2	CASSLGRSDTGELFF	TGTGCCAGCAGCTTAGGGAGGTCAGACACCGGGGAGCTGTTTTTT
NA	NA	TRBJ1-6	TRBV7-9	CASSLGIGQGFEPLHF	TGTGCCAGCAGCTTAGGGATCGGTCAGGGGTTTGAACCCCTCCACTTT
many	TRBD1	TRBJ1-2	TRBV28	CASSARGQYGYTF	TGTGCCAGCAGTGCCCGGGGACAGTATGGCTACACCTTC
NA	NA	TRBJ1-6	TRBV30	CAWGQTSYNSPLHF	TGTGCCTGGGGACAGACCTCCTATAATTCACCCCTCCACTTT
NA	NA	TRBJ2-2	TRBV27	CASSLGQNTGELFF	TGTGCCAGCAGTTTGGGGCAGAACACCGGGGAGCTGTTTTTT
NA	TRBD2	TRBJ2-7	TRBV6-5	CASSHPSGGSYEQYF	TGTGCCAGCAGCCACCCTAGCGGGGGATCCTACGAGCAGTACTTC
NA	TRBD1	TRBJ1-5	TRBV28	CASSLYGQGNSNQPQHF	TGTGCCAGCAGTTTATATGGACAGGGTAACAGCAATCAGCCCCAGCATTTT
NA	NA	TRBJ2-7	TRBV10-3	CAISDSETGSYEQYF	TGTGCCATCAGTGACTCCGAGACAGGCTCCTACGAGCAGTACTTC
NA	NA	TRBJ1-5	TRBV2	CASSFRIYSNQPQHF	TGTGCCAGCAGTTTCAGGATTTATAGCAATCAGCCCCAGCATTTT
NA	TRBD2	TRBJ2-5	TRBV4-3	CASSQRLAGQETQYF	TGCGCCAGCAGCCAAAGACTAGCGGGGCAAGAGACCCAGTACTTC
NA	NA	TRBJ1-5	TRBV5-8	CASSRPGGGRGNQPQHF	TGTGCCAGCAGCCGCCCGGGGGGGGGCCGGGGCAATCAGCCCCAGCATTTT
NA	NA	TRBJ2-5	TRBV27	CASSLLAGETQYF	TGTGCCAGCAGTTTATTAGCTGGGGAGACCCAGTACTTC
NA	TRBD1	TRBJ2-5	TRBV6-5	CASSPGDRVETQYF	TGTGCCAGCAGTCCGGGGGACAGGGTCGAGACCCAGTACTTC
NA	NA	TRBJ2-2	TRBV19	CASSYRPGNTGELFF	TGTGCCAGTAGTTATAGACCGGGAAACACCGGGGAGCTGTTTTTT
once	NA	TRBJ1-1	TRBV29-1	CSVVGQVEAFF	TGCAGCGTTGTGGGGCAAGTCGAAGCTTTCTTT
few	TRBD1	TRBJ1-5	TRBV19	CASSTDRVDQPQHF	TGTGCCAGTAGTACAGACAGGGTAGATCAGCCCCAGCATTTT
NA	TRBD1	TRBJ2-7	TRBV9	CASSVEGRGQEQYF	TGTGCCAGCAGCGTAGAGGGCAGGGGGCAAGAGCAGTACTTC
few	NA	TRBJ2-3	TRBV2	CASSDVLPGVDTQYF	TGTGCCAGCAGTGATGTTCTCCCGGGGGTGGATACGCAGTATTTT
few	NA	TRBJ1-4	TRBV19	CASSSRVTNEKLFF	TGTGCCAGTAGTTCCAGGGTAACTAATGAAAAACTGTTTTTT
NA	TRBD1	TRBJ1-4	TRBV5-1	CASSSRQGDEKLFF	TGCGCCAGCAGCTCCCGACAGGGGGACGAAAAACTGTTTTTT
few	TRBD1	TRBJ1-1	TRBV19	CASSKQGMNTEAFF	TGTGCCAGTAGCAAACAGGGGATGAACACTGAAGCTTTCTTT
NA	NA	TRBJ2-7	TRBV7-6	CASSFGGGIEQYF	TGTGCCAGCAGCTTCGGTGGGGGGATCGAGCAGTACTTC
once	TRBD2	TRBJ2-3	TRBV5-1	CASSSGRGGDTQYF	TGCGCCAGCAGCTCCGGCCGGGGGGGGGATACGCAGTATTTT
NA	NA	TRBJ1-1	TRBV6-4	CASSPEMDTEAFF	TGTGCCAGCAGTCCTGAGATGGACACTGAAGCTTTCTTT
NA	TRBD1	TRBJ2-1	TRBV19	CASSDIQGFTYNEQFF	TGTGCCAGTAGCGACATACAGGGGTTCACCTACAATGAGCAGTTCTTC
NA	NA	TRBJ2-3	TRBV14	CASSQDQGTDTQYF	TGTGCCAGCAGCCAAGATCAGGGCACAGATACGCAGTATTTT